This T cell receptor beta chain was recorded in a study of human T cells and chemical hapten exposure. Time point: pre-sensitization, week 0. Described treatment: therapeutic diphenylcyclopropenone sensitization with weekly scalp DPC. Patches went on only after blood had been drawn each time. People who gave samples had alopecia, were 18 to 70 years old, and were suitable for DPC. TCRdb reanalysed the RACE reads using MiXCR and keeps one entry per CDR3 protein. The table lists roughly 260,000 distinct CDR3 sequences, approximately 8.4% of them singletons, with over 2% in the top ten. This CDR3 spans 17 amino acids. Trimming removed 0 bases at V and 2 bases at J, with 16 bases between. CDR1 and CDR2 (germline): SGDLS, YYNGEE. The study's findings and limits: Expanded TCRs created a significantly greater count of big CDR3 similarity clusters than controls did.

This clonotype was counted only a few times. Its antigen is as yet unknown. The V and J genes are TRBV9 and TRBJ2-3; D is possibly TRBD1 (5 bases). The sample here was whole blood, taken in connection with sensitization to the hapten diphenylcyclopropenone (DPC). The sequence came from a middle-aged woman with alopecia areata. Some clones in this sample may be carry-over from other donors' samples. The CDR3 here is CASSVGGRAPVTDTQYF. The DNA of the CDR3 is TGTGCCAGCAGCGTAGGGGGCAGGGCCCCCGTCACAGATACGCAGTATTTT.